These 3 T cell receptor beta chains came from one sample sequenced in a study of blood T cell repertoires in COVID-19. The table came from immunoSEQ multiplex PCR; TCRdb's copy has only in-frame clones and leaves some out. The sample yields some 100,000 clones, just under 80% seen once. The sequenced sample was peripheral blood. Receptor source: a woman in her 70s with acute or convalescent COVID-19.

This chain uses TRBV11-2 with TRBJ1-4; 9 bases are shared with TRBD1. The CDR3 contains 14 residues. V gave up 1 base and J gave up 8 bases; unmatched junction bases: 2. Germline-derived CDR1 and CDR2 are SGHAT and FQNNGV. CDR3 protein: CASSLGGTGEKLFF. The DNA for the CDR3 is TGTGCCAGCAGCTTAGGAGGGACAGGGGAAAAACTGTTTTTT.

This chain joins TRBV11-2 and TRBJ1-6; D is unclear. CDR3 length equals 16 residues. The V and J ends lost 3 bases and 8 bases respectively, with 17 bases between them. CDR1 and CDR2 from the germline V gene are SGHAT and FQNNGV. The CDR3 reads CASSLVLGSPYSPLHF. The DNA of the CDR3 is TGTGCCAGCAGCTTGGTCCTGGGCAGTCCTTATTCACCCCTCCACTTT.

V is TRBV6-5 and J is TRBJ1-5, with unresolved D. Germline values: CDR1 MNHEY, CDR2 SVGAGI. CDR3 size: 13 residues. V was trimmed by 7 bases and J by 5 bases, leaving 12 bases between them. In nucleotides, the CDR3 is TGTGCCAGCAACCTGGACTGGGATCAGCCCCAGCATTTT. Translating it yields CASNLDWDQPQHF.